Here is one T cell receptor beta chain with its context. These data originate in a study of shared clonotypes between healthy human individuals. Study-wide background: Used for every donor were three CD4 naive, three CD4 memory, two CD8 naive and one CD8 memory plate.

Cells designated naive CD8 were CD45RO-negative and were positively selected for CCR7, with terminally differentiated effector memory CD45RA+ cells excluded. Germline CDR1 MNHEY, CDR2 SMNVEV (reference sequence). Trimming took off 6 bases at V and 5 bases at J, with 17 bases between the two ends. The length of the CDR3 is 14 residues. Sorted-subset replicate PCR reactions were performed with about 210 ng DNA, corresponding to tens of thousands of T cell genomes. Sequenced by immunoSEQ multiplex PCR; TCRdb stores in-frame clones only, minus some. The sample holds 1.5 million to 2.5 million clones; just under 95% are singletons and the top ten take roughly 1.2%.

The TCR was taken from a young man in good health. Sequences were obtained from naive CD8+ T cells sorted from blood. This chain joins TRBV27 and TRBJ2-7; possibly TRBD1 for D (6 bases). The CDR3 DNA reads TGTGCCAGCAGCAAAAACAGGGCCCTGGACGAGCAGTACTTC. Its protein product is CASSKNRALDEQYF.